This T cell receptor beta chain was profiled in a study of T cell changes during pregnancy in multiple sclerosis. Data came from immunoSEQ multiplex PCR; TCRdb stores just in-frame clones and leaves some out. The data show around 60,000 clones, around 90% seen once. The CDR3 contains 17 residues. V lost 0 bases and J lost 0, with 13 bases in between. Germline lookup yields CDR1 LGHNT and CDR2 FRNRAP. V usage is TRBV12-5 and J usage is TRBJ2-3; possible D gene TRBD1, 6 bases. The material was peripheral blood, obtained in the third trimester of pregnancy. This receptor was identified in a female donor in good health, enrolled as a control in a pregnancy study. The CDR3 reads CASGLVLRQDSTDTQYF. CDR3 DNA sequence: TGTGCTAGTGGTTTGGTACTCCGACAGGATAGCACAGATACGCAGTATTTT.